Reported below is one TCR beta chain. This specimen comes from a study of blood T cell repertoires in COVID-19. V lost 4 bases, J lost 10 bases, and 17 bases stayed unmatched. The germline V gene encodes CDR1 MNHNY and CDR2 SVGAGI (reference sequence). The CDR3 totals 16 residues. The repertoire was sequenced with immunoSEQ multiplex PCR; TCRdb's copy has only in-frame clones and lacks some. The sample consists of a few hundred thousand clones, roughly 87% of them appearing once. The age range of participants was about 18 to 95 years, with residence in under 25 US areas. V gene TRBV6-6 combines with J gene TRBJ1-1, with 8 bases lining up with TRBD1. The material sequenced was PBMCs or T cells enriched from blood (not recorded which). The clonotype comes from a woman aged 25 to 45 who had recovered from COVID-19. CDR3 residues: CASSWPQDRDLNGAFF. The CDR3 nucleotides read TGTGCCAGCAGTTGGCCACAGGACAGGGACCTGAACGGAGCTTTCTTT.